The rows below give T cell receptor beta chains drawn from one sample of a study of post-analysis software for immune sequencing data. TCRdb reprocessed the PCR reads via MiXCR and lists one record per CDR3 protein. The sample carries 750,000 to 950,000 distinct CDR3 sequences, roughly 58% recorded once. Specimen: blood. These TCRs come from a girl aged 10-17 years with multiple sclerosis. Both conserved end residues are part of each CDR3. The D gene is left open where the match is weak. Clone size is shown for a subset of rows, as once, few, many or a class of expanded clone.

CDR3 DNA: NA
CDR3 protein: CSAKNRDYGCTF
clone size: NA
J gene: TRBJ1-2
V gene: TRBV29-1
D gene: NA

CDR3 DNA: TGCAGCGTTGGCCAGGGTGGCTCTGGGGCCAACGTCCTGACTTTC
CDR3 protein: CSVGQGGSGANVLTF
clone size: few
J gene: TRBJ2-6
V gene: TRBV29-1
D gene: NA

CDR3 DNA: TGTGCCAGCACGGCCCATACGGCGTATGGCTACACCTTC
CDR3 protein: CASTAHTAYGYTF
clone size: few
J gene: TRBJ1-2
V gene: TRBV25-1
D gene: NA

CDR3 DNA: TGTGCCAGCAGTAGGACAGGGTGGAGTCAGCCCCAGCATTTT
CDR3 protein: CASSRTGWSQPQHF
clone size: NA
J gene: TRBJ1-5
V gene: TRBV27
D gene: TRBD1

CDR3 DNA: TGTGCCAGCAGCCCCGATCTACGCTATGGCTACACCTTC
CDR3 protein: CASSPDLRYGYTF
clone size: NA
J gene: TRBJ1-2
V gene: TRBV6-5
D gene: NA

CDR3 DNA: TGCAGTGCTAGTGCCAGGGCCTCCTACGAGCAGTACTTC
CDR3 protein: CSASARASYEQYF
clone size: few
J gene: TRBJ2-7
V gene: TRBV20-1
D gene: NA

CDR3 DNA: TGTGCCAGCAGCCAAGGCAGGGCGGTGGGGACCCAGTACTTC
CDR3 protein: CASSQGRAVGTQYF
clone size: NA
J gene: TRBJ2-5
V gene: TRBV4-2
D gene: NA

CDR3 DNA: TGTGCCAGCAGTGAAAGGACAGGGGGCTCGACAGATACGCAGTATTTT
CDR3 protein: CASSERTGGSTDTQYF
clone size: NA
J gene: TRBJ2-3
V gene: TRBV25-1
D gene: TRBD1

CDR3 DNA: TGTGCCAGCAGCACGACGCAGGGATTCCCAGATACGCAGTATTTT
CDR3 protein: CASSTTQGFPDTQYF
clone size: NA
J gene: TRBJ2-3
V gene: TRBV5-6
D gene: NA

CDR3 DNA: TGCGCCAGCAGCATCGGGGGGGCACGGAACACTGAAGCTTTCTTC
CDR3 protein: CASSIGGARNTEAFF
clone size: NA
J gene: TRBJ2-1
V gene: TRBV5-1
D gene: TRBD2

CDR3 DNA: TGTGCCAGCAGTCTCCGACAGGGACTTTCCTACGGGCAGTACTTC
CDR3 protein: CASSLRQGLSYGQYF
clone size: NA
J gene: TRBJ2-7
V gene: TRBV27
D gene: NA

CDR3 DNA: TGTGCCAGCCTGTGGACAGGGGGTTACGAGCAGTACTTC
CDR3 protein: CASLWTGGYEQYF
clone size: NA
J gene: TRBJ2-7
V gene: TRBV28
D gene: TRBD1

CDR3 DNA: TGTGCCAGCAGCTTAAACCGGGGGGGGGAGCAGTTCTTC
CDR3 protein: CASSLNRGGEQFF
clone size: once
J gene: TRBJ2-1
V gene: TRBV7-3
D gene: TRBD2

CDR3 DNA: TGTGCCAGCAGCTCATTAGAGAGAGAGTACAATGAGCAGTTCTTC
CDR3 protein: CASSSLEREYNEQFF
clone size: NA
J gene: TRBJ2-1
V gene: TRBV7-6
D gene: NA

CDR3 DNA: TGTGCCAGCAGCTTAAATCCGGGCAGCGCCTATGGCTACACCTTC
CDR3 protein: CASSLNPGSAYGYTF
clone size: NA
J gene: TRBJ1-2
V gene: TRBV7-3
D gene: NA

CDR3 DNA: TGCGCCAGCAGCTTGGGGGGGACAGGGATGATTGAGCAGTTCTTC
CDR3 protein: CASSLGGTGMIEQFF
clone size: NA
J gene: TRBJ2-1
V gene: TRBV5-1
D gene: TRBD1

CDR3 DNA: TGTGCCAGCGGCCCGGGTAACACCGGGGAGCTGTTTTTT
CDR3 protein: CASGPGNTGELFF
clone size: few
J gene: TRBJ2-2
V gene: TRBV12-3/TRBV12-4
D gene: NA

CDR3 DNA: TGTGCCAGCAGCCCGAGTTCAAGAGACAGTAGCTCCTATAATTCACCCCTCCACTTT
CDR3 protein: CASSPSSRDSSSYNSPLHF
clone size: NA
J gene: TRBJ1-6
V gene: TRBV3-1
D gene: NA

CDR3 DNA: TGTGCTAGTGGTTTGGTACGGAGCCCAGCTCATAAGGGCTACACCTTC
CDR3 protein: CASGLVRSPAHKGYTF
clone size: NA
J gene: TRBJ1-2
V gene: TRBV12-5
D gene: NA

CDR3 DNA: TGTGCCAGCAGCCTCCGGACTAGCGGGGACTCCTACGAGCAGTACTTC
CDR3 protein: CASSLRTSGDSYEQYF
clone size: NA
J gene: TRBJ2-7
V gene: TRBV7-2
D gene: TRBD2

CDR3 DNA: TGTGCCAGCAGCCATGGAGTTTCTAGCTACAATGAGCAGTTCTTC
CDR3 protein: CASSHGVSSYNEQFF
clone size: NA
J gene: TRBJ2-1
V gene: TRBV3-1
D gene: NA

CDR3 DNA: TGTGCCAGCAGTGATCTTAGCGGGCCCTACTGCGGGGGAGAGACCCAGTACTTC
CDR3 protein: CASSDLSGPYCGGETQYF
clone size: NA
J gene: TRBJ2-5
V gene: TRBV2
D gene: TRBD2

CDR3 DNA: TGTGCCAGCAGCCCACTAGCGGGAGGTGTCGGGGAGCTGTTTTTT
CDR3 protein: CASSPLAGGVGELFF
clone size: NA
J gene: TRBJ2-2
V gene: TRBV7-3
D gene: TRBD2

CDR3 DNA: TGTGCCAGCAGCTTAGATCTAGAAGAGCAGTTCTTC
CDR3 protein: CASSLDLEEQFF
clone size: NA
J gene: TRBJ2-1
V gene: TRBV7-3
D gene: NA

CDR3 DNA: TGCGCCAGCAGCTTGGCCCCCAGTGCCGGGCCGACCTACGAGCAGTACTTC
CDR3 protein: CASSLAPSAGPTYEQYF
clone size: NA
J gene: TRBJ2-7
V gene: TRBV5-1
D gene: NA

CDR3 DNA: TGTGCCATCAGTGAGCAGGACTACGAGCAGTACTTC
CDR3 protein: CAISEQDYEQYF
clone size: NA
J gene: TRBJ2-7
V gene: TRBV10-3
D gene: NA

CDR3 DNA: TGCAGCGTAGGCACAGGGGGCTGGTATGAGCAGTTCTTC
CDR3 protein: CSVGTGGWYEQFF
clone size: few
J gene: TRBJ2-1
V gene: TRBV29-1
D gene: TRBD1

CDR3 DNA: TGCAGTGCTAGAGGCCTAGCTTTCTCCTACGAGCAGTACTTC
CDR3 protein: CSARGLAFSYEQYF
clone size: few
J gene: TRBJ2-7
V gene: TRBV20-1
D gene: NA

CDR3 DNA: TGTGCCACCAGTGAGAGCGGCACAGATACGCAGTATTTT
CDR3 protein: CATSESGTDTQYF
clone size: few
J gene: TRBJ2-3
V gene: TRBV24-1
D gene: NA

CDR3 DNA: TGTGCCAGCAGCCGAATACCGGGAGCCAATAACATTCAGTACTTC
CDR3 protein: CASSRIPGANNIQYF
clone size: NA
J gene: TRBJ2-4
V gene: TRBV7-2
D gene: NA

CDR3 DNA: TGTGCCAGCAGTGTACGAACTCTACAGGGGGCGCGGTATGGCTACACCTTC
CDR3 protein: CASSVRTLQGARYGYTF
clone size: few
J gene: TRBJ1-2
V gene: TRBV2
D gene: TRBD1

CDR3 DNA: TGCGCCAGCAGCTTGGGACAGCCTTTAGGCGAGCAGTACTTC
CDR3 protein: CASSLGQPLGEQYF
clone size: NA
J gene: TRBJ2-7
V gene: TRBV5-1
D gene: NA

CDR3 DNA: TGTGCCATCACCGGGACAGGGGGCCTCCCTAACTATGGCTACACCTTC
CDR3 protein: CAITGTGGLPNYGYTF
clone size: few
J gene: TRBJ1-2
V gene: TRBV10-3
D gene: TRBD1

CDR3 DNA: TGTGCCTGGAACCTCACACCACAGGGGAGCCGGGTTGGCTACACCTTC
CDR3 protein: CAWNLTPQGSRVGYTF
clone size: NA
J gene: TRBJ1-2
V gene: TRBV30
D gene: TRBD1

CDR3 DNA: TGCAGTGCTAGAGACCCGACAGGGATGAGGACTGAAGCTTTCTTT
CDR3 protein: CSARDPTGMRTEAFF
clone size: NA
J gene: TRBJ1-1
V gene: TRBV20-1
D gene: TRBD1

CDR3 DNA: TGCAGCGTTGGTGGCGGGGCAGAGACCCAGTACTTC
CDR3 protein: CSVGGGAETQYF
clone size: few
J gene: TRBJ2-5
V gene: TRBV29-1
D gene: NA

CDR3 DNA: TGCAGCGGTGACAGGGGTGGGGGATATGGCTACACCTTC
CDR3 protein: CSGDRGGGYGYTF
clone size: NA
J gene: TRBJ1-2
V gene: TRBV29-1
D gene: TRBD1

CDR3 DNA: TGTGCCAGCAGCTTAGTAAACGGCCTCTCCTACGAGCAGTACTTC
CDR3 protein: CASSLVNGLSYEQYF
clone size: NA
J gene: TRBJ2-7
V gene: TRBV7-9
D gene: NA

CDR3 DNA: TGTGCCAGCAGCACCGACAGGGGCCACGAGCAGTACTTC
CDR3 protein: CASSTDRGHEQYF
clone size: few
J gene: TRBJ2-7
V gene: TRBV12-3/TRBV12-4
D gene: TRBD1

CDR3 DNA: TGCGCCAGCAGCCAAGTGGTTCGGACTAGCGGGAGGGGAGGCTACGAGCAGTACTTC
CDR3 protein: CASSQVVRTSGRGGYEQYF
clone size: NA
J gene: TRBJ2-7
V gene: TRBV4-1
D gene: TRBD2

CDR3 DNA: TGTGCCACACAACAGGGGCCCACCGAAAAACCAGCTTTCTTT
CDR3 protein: CATQQGPTEKPAFF
clone size: NA
J gene: TRBJ1-1
V gene: TRBV2
D gene: TRBD1

CDR3 DNA: TGTGCCGGCAGCCAAGATCGTGTGTTGGGGACTTTCTCCTTCGGCTACACCTTC
CDR3 protein: CAGSQDRVLGTFSFGYTF
clone size: NA
J gene: TRBJ1-2
V gene: TRBV3-1
D gene: NA

CDR3 DNA: TGCAGCGTCCCGGACAGGTTGAACACTGAAGCTTTCTTT
CDR3 protein: CSVPDRLNTEAFF
clone size: NA
J gene: TRBJ1-1
V gene: TRBV29-1
D gene: TRBD1

CDR3 DNA: TGTGCCAGCAGCTCTGAGCTCTATGGCTACACCTTC
CDR3 protein: CASSSELYGYTF
clone size: NA
J gene: TRBJ1-2
V gene: TRBV7-3
D gene: NA

CDR3 DNA: TGCGCCAGCAGCCCGAAATGGGGGAGCTCCTACGAGCAGTACTTC
CDR3 protein: CASSPKWGSSYEQYF
clone size: NA
J gene: TRBJ2-7
V gene: TRBV4-1
D gene: NA

CDR3 DNA: TGCAGCGTTGAAGATCTTGGGACTAGTAAGACGCAGTATTTT
CDR3 protein: CSVEDLGTSKTQYF
clone size: few
J gene: TRBJ2-3
V gene: TRBV29-1
D gene: TRBD2

CDR3 DNA: TGCGCCAGCAGCCTGAAGGGGGGCTACCAAGAGACCCAGTACTTC
CDR3 protein: CASSLKGGYQETQYF
clone size: NA
J gene: TRBJ2-5
V gene: TRBV5-1
D gene: NA

CDR3 DNA: TGTGCCAGCTCTCCCCTGGCAGGGTCCCACGAGCAGTACTTC
CDR3 protein: CASSPLAGSHEQYF
clone size: few
J gene: TRBJ2-7
V gene: TRBV18
D gene: NA